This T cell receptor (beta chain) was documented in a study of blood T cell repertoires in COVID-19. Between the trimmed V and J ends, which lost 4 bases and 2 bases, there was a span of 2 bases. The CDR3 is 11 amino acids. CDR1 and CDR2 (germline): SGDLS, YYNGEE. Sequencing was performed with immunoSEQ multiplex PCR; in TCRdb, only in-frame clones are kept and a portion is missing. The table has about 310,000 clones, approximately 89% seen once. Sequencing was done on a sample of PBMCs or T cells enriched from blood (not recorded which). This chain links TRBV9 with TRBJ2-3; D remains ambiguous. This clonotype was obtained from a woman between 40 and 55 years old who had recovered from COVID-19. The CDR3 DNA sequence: TGTGCCAGCAGCCACACAGATACGCAGTATTTT. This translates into CASSHTDTQYF.